A single sample is the source of the 2 T cell receptor beta chains below, sequenced in a study of T-cell reconstitution after alpha-beta-depleted transplantation in children. It was with unique molecular identifiers that the TCRbeta library was prepared. MiXCR, applied by TCRdb to the PCR reads, yields one record per CDR3 protein. The sample records about a million distinct CDR3 sequences, 25% to 30% being singletons. Sequencing used PBMCs, mostly from graft donor cells, obtained 360 days after TCRalphabeta/CD19-depleted stem cell transplant. These receptors were obtained from a boy under three years old who had a stem cell transplant for SCID, so the T cells may come from the graft donor.

This clonotype was seen only a few times. This sequence joins TRBV7-2 and TRBJ2-7; possibly TRBD1 for D (5 bases). Germline V gene data show CDR1 as SGHTA and CDR2 as FQGNSA. Trimming took 1 base from V and 6 from J, leaving 22 bases between them. The length of the CDR3 is 17 residues. This CDR3 is CASSLVLLQGPLLEQYF. The DNA of the CDR3 is TGTGCCAGCAGCTTAGTATTATTGCAGGGCCCCCTCCTCGAGCAGTACTTC.

CDR3 sequence reads: CASSHWTGLNTGELFF. CDR3 bases: TGTGCCAGCAGCCACTGGACAGGCCTAAACACCGGGGAGCTGTTTTTT. The chain links TRBV14 to TRBJ2-2; TRBD1 matches 7 bases. Germline V gives CDR1 SGHDN, CDR2 FVKESK. This CDR3 comprises 16 residues. The J segment lost 2 bases and the V segment lost 3 bases, leaving 6 bases of the junction unmatched. Combining the CDR3 with reference TRBV14 and TRBJ2-2 gives the whole variable domain EAGVTQFPSHSVIEKGQTVTLRCDPISGHDNLYWYRRVMGKEIKFLLHFVKESKQDESGMPNNRFLAERTGGTYSTLKVQPAELEDSGVYFCASSHWTGLNTGELFFGEGSRLTVL.